These 16 T cell receptor beta chains were sequenced from one sample in a study of T cell changes during pregnancy in multiple sclerosis. The protocol was immunoSEQ multiplex PCR, while the TCRdb copy is restricted to in-frame clones and leaves out a portion. The sample comprises 65,000 to 85,000 clones, about nine tenths of which are singletons, and roughly 9.5% rests with the top ten. The sequences come from peripheral blood, collected after pregnancy. These receptor sequences come from a female donor in good health, enrolled as a control in a pregnancy study.

This clone has more than one count but fewer than ten. This chain links TRBV7-7 with TRBJ2-6; perhaps TRBD1 as D (6 bases). The germline V gene encodes CDR1 SSHAT and CDR2 FNYEAQ (reference sequence). The CDR3 spans 16 residues. Trimming shortened V by 6 bases and J by 1 base, and 13 bases separated the two germline ends. The chain's CDR3 is CASSHHTGSGANVLTF. CDR3 nucleotide sequence: TGTGCCAGCAGTCATCATACAGGGTCTGGGGCCAACGTCCTGACTTTC. Together with reference TRBV7-7 and TRBJ2-6, the CDR3 gives the full variable domain: GAGVSQSPRYKVTKRGQDVTLRCDPISSHATLYWYQQALGQGPEFLTYFNYEAQPDKSGLPSDRFSAERPEGSISTLTIQRTEQRDSAMYRCASSHHTGSGANVLTFGAGSRLTVL.

The chain combines TRBV11-3 with TRBJ1-2, with TRBD1 matching over 8 bases. V lost 5 bases and J lost 7; bases outside the gene matches: 6. CDR1 and CDR2 from the germline V gene are SGHNT and YENEEA. The CDR3 length is 13 residues. The CDR3 loop reads CASSPTGEAGYTF. Written as DNA, the CDR3 is TGTGCCAGCAGCCCGACAGGGGAGGCTGGCTACACCTTC.

The gene calls are TRBV7-6 and TRBJ2-7; a possible D gene is TRBD1 (6 bases). This CDR3 contains 16 residues. Germline V gene sequence: CDR1 SGHVS, CDR2 FNYEAQ. V gave up 5 bases and J gave up 0 bases, with 17 bases separating them. The CDR3 DNA sequence: TGTGCCAGCAGCGGGCGTAACAGGGTGGACTCCTACGAGCAGTACTTC. Amino acids: CASSGRNRVDSYEQYF.

The rearrangement uses TRBV29-1 and TRBJ1-5; weak D call: TRBD1 (5 bases). Trimming removed 7 bases from V and 9 bases from J, with 16 bases in between. The CDR3 is made up of 12 amino acids. Per germline, CDR1 SQVTM and CDR2 ANQGSEA. CDR3 nucleotides: TGCAGCGCGTCCTCGGGGGATCGGCCCCAGCATTTT. It codes for CSASSGDRPQHF. Supplemented by reference TRBV29-1 and TRBJ1-5, the full variable domain reads SAVISQKPSRDICQRGTSLTIQCQVDSQVTMMFWYRQQPGQSLTLIATANQGSEATYESGFVIDKFPISRPNLTFSTLTVSNMSPEDSSIYLCSASSGDRPQHFGDGTRLSIL.

The V call is TRBV4-1, the J call TRBJ1-3; D not resolved. Germline V gene data show CDR1 as MGHRA and CDR2 as YSYEKL. V lost 2 bases to trimming and J lost 4 bases, with 6 bases between them. The CDR3 is made up of 13 amino acids. The DNA of the CDR3 is TGCGCCAGCAGCCAATTCGAGGGAAACACCATATATTTT. Amino acids: CASSQFEGNTIYF.

The gene calls are TRBV29-1 and TRBJ2-1; TRBD1 matches 11 bases. Germline CDR1 SQVTM, CDR2 ANQGSEA. CDR3 size: 14 residues. The ends lost 7 bases at V and 10 bases at J; junction bases unmatched: 12. CDR3 residues: CSAGQGADLGEQFF. In DNA form, the CDR3 reads TGCAGCGCCGGACAGGGGGCGGACTTGGGCGAGCAGTTCTTC.

The chain recombines TRBV4-1 with TRBJ1-4; 7 nucleotides agree with TRBD1. V shed 3 bases and J 7 bases; nucleotides not matched to a gene: 8. Germline values: CDR1 MGHRA, CDR2 YSYEKL. This CDR3 has 15 residues. CDR3 DNA: TGCGCCAGCAGCCAGGAGACAGGGTTCGGTGAAAAACTGTTTTTT. This codes for CASSQETGFGEKLFF.

The V gene is TRBV4-3, the J gene TRBJ2-5; possible D gene TRBD2, 5 bases. This CDR3 has 15 residues. V was shortened by 0 bases and J by 5 bases, with 13 bases between the two germline ends. The germline CDR1 and CDR2 sequences are LGHNA and YSLEER. The chain's CDR3 is CASSQESRETETQYF. Written as DNA, the CDR3 is TGCGCCAGCAGCCAAGAAAGTCGGGAAACGGAGACCCAGTACTTC.

The chain combines TRBV30 with TRBJ1-2; D may be TRBD1 (5 bases). Looked up from germline, CDR1 is GTSNPN and CDR2 is SVGIG (reference sequence). V was cut by 2 bases and J by 5 bases, with 18 bases left in between. The CDR3 consists of 15 residues. The CDR3 loop reads CAWSLQTGLGYGYTF. CDR3 bases: TGTGCCTGGAGTTTACAAACAGGCCTAGGATATGGCTACACCTTC.

CDR3 nucleotide sequence: TGTGCCAGCAGCCGGGACAGCTACACCGGGGAGCTGTTTTTT. This encodes CASSRDSYTGELFF. V is TRBV2 and J is TRBJ2-2, with 7 bases identical to TRBD1. The V segment lost 6 bases and the J segment 3 bases; nucleotides outside the gene matches: 4. There are 14 residues in the CDR3. Germline V lookup: CDR1 SNHLY, CDR2 FYNNEI.

J is TRBJ1-1 and V is TRBV29-1; D not resolved. With 5 bases removed from V and 1 base from J, the gap between germline ends came to 8 bases. Germline loops: CDR1 SQVTM, CDR2 ANQGSEA. This CDR3 comprises 12 residues. The CDR3 reads CSVRVWNTEAFF. CDR3 bases: TGCAGCGTTCGGGTGTGGAACACTGAAGCTTTCTTT.

V and J are TRBV11-2 and TRBJ2-7, with D maybe TRBD1 (5 bases). Germline V lookup: CDR1 SGHAT, CDR2 FQNNGV. V dropped 2 bases and J dropped 3 bases, with 14 bases sitting between them. This CDR3 is 15 amino acids long. CDR3 sequence (DNA): TGTGCCAGCAGCTTAATGGCAGGGTATGTCTACGAGCAGTACTTC. It translates to CASSLMAGYVYEQYF.

This chain connects TRBV19 to TRBJ2-3; D may be TRBD1 (6 bases). Deletions cut 4 bases from V and 0 bases from J, with 11 bases between. The CDR3 is 15 amino acids. Germline V gene sequence: CDR1 LNHDA, CDR2 SQIVND (reference sequence). Here the CDR3 DNA reads TGTGCCAGTAGTACGTGGACAGCTAGCACAGATACGCAGTATTTT. Its protein product is CASSTWTASTDTQYF.

The chain links TRBV5-1 to TRBJ2-2; D may be TRBD2 (6 bases). V gave up 1 base and J gave up 4 bases, with 17 bases separating them. Germline V gene lookup returns CDR1 SGHRS and CDR2 YFSETQ. CDR3 length equals 17 residues. CDR3 DNA sequence: TGCGCCAGCAGCTTGTCGGTGGCGCGGGGCGGCACCGGGGAGCTGTTTTTT. Protein: CASSLSVARGGTGELFF.

This chain links TRBV5-4 with TRBJ2-5; D remains ambiguous. The CDR3 covers 14 residues. Trimming removed 2 bases from V and 1 base from J, with 9 bases in between. Germline CDR1 and CDR2: SGHNT and YYREEE (reference sequence). The CDR3 DNA is TGTGCCAGCAGCTTACGCGGAATCCAAGAGACCCAGTACTTC. It specifies CASSLRGIQETQYF.

The chain links TRBV7-9 to TRBJ2-5; possibly TRBD1 for D (5 bases). With 1 base removed from V and 2 bases from J, the gap between germline ends came to 8 bases. Germline CDR1 SEHNR, CDR2 FQNEAQ (reference sequence). The CDR3 runs to 14 residues. The CDR3 DNA reads TGTGCCAGCAGCTTAGGACAGATTCAAGAGACCCAGTACTTC. Translation: CASSLGQIQETQYF.